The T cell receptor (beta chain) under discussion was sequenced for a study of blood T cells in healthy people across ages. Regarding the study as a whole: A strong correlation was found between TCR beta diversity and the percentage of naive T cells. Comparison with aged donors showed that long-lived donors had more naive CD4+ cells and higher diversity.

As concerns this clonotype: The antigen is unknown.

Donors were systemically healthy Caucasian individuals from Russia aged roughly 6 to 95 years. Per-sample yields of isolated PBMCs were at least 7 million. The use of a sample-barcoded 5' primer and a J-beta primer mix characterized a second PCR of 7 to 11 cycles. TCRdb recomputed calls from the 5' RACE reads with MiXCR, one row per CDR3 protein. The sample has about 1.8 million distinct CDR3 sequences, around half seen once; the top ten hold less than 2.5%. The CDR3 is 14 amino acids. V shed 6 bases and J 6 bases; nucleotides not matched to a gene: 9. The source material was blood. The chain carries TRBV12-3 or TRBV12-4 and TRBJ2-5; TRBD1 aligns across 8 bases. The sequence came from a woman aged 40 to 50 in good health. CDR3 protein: CASRPGQERKTQYF. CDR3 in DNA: TGTGCCAGCAGGCCGGGACAGGAGAGAAAGACCCAGTACTTC.